This T cell receptor beta chain was observed in a study of CD8+ T cells in alopecia areata. The authors extracted RNA and reverse transcribed it into cDNA as the sequencing template. Repertoires were generated with immunoSEQ multiplex PCR, while TCRdb's copy carries only in-frame clones and drops some. The table has around 140,000 clones, approximately 49% seen once. V shed 2 bases and J 6 bases; nucleotides not matched to a gene: 7. The CDR3 spans 15 residues. The V gene's germline CDR1 is MNHEY and CDR2 SVGAGI. The source of this sequence is a human donor with alopecia areata. This chain links TRBV6-5 with TRBJ1-2, with 9 bases matching TRBD1. Sequences were derived from CD8+ T cells sorted from blood, sampled at week 0. The CDR3 sequence: CASSYRDRALHGYTF. DNA of the CDR3: TGTGCCAGCAGTTACCGGGACAGGGCTCTCCATGGCTACACCTTC.